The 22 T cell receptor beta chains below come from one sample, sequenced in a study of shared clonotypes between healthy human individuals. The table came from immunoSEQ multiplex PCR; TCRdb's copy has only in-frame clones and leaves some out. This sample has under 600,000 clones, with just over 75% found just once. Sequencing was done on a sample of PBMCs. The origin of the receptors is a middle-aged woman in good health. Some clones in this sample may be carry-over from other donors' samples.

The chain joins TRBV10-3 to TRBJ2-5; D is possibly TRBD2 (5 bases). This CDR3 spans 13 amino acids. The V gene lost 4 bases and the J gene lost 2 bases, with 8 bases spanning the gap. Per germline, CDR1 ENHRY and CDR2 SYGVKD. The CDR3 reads CAISGGQQETQYF. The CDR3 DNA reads TGTGCCATCAGTGGAGGGCAGCAAGAGACCCAGTACTTC.

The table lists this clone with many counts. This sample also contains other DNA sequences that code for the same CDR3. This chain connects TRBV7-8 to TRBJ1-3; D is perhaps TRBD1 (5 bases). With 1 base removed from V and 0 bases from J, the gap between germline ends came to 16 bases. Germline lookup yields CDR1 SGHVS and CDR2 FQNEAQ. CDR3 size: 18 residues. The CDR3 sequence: CASSLGYVRDISGNTIYF. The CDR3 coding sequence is TGTGCCAGCAGCTTAGGTTACGTCAGGGATATCTCTGGAAACACCATATATTTT.

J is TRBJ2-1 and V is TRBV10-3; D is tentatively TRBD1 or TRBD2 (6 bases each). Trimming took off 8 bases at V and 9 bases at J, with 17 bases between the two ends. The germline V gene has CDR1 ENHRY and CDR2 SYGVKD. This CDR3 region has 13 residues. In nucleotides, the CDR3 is TGTGCCATCGAGCCAAGCGGAGGGGGTGAGCAGTTCTTC. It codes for CAIEPSGGGEQFF.

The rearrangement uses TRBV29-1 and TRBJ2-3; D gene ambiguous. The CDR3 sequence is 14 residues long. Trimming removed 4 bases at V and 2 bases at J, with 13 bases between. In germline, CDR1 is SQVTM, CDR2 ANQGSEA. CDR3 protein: CSVGSGRYTDTQYF. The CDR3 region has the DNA TGCAGCGTTGGTTCAGGTAGATACACAGATACGCAGTATTTT.

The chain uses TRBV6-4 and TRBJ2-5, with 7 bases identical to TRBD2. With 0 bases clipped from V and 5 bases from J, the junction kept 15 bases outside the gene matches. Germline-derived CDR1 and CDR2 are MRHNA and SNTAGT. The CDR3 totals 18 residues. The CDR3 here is CASSDSEVGREIGETQYF. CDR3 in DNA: TGTGCCAGCAGTGACTCGGAGGTGGGGCGGGAGATCGGGGAGACCCAGTACTTC.

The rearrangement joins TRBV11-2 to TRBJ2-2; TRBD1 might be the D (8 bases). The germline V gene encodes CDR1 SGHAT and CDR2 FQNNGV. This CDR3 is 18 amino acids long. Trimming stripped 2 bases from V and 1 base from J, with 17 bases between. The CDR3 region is CASSLRASGQGNTGELFF. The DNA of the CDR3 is TGTGCCAGCAGCTTAAGGGCTAGCGGACAGGGGAACACCGGGGAGCTGTTTTTT. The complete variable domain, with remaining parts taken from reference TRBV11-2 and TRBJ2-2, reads EAGVAQSPRYKIIEKRQSVAFWCNPISGHATLYWYQQILGQGPKLLIQFQNNGVVDDSQLPKDRFSAERLKGVDSTLKIQPAKLEDSAVYLCASSLRASGQGNTGELFFGEGSRLTVL.

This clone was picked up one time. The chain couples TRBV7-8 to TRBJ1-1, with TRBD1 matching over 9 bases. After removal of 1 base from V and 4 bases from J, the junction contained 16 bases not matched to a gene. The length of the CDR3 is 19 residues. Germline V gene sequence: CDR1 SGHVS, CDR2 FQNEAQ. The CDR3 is CASSLGLRVGQGKGTEAFF. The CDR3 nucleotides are TGTGCCAGCAGCTTAGGTCTTCGGGTGGGACAGGGAAAGGGCACTGAAGCTTTCTTT.

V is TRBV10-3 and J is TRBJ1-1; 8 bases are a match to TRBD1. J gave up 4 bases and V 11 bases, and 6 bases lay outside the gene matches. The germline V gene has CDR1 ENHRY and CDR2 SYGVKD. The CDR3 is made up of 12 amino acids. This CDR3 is CAAQGAGTEAFF. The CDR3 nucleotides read TGTGCCGCGCAGGGGGCGGGCACTGAAGCTTTCTTT.

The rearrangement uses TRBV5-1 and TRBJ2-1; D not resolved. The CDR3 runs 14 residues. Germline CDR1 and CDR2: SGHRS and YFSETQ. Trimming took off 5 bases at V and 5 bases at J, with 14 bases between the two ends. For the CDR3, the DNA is TGCGCCAGCAGGGTGGCTACCCCCAACAATGAGCAGTTCTTC. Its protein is CASRVATPNNEQFF. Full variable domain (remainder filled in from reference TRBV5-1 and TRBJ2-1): KAGVTQTPRYLIKTRGQQVTLSCSPISGHRSVSWYQQTPGQGLQFLFEYFSETQRNKGNFPGRFSGRQFSNSRSEMNVSTLELGDSALYLCASRVATPNNEQFFGPGTRLTVL.

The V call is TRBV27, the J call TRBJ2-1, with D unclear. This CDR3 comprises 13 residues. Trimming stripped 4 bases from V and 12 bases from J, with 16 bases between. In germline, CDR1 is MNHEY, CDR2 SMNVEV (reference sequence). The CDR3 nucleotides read TGTGCCAGCAGTTCCTCGAAAGTTCAGGCGCAGTTCTTC. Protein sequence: CASSSSKVQAQFF.

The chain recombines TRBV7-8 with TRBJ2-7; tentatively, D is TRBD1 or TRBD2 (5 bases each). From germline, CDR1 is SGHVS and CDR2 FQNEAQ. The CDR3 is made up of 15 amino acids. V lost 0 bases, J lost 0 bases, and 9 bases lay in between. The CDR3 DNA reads TGTGCCAGCAGCTTAGCGGGGGACGGCTCCTACGAGCAGTACTTC. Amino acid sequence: CASSLAGDGSYEQYF.

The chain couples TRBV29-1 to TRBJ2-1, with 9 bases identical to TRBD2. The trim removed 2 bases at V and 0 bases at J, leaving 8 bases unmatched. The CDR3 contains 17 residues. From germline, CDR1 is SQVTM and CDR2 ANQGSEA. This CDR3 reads CSVENALLAGSYNEQFF. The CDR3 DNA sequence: TGCAGCGTTGAAAATGCACTACTAGCGGGCTCCTACAATGAGCAGTTCTTC.

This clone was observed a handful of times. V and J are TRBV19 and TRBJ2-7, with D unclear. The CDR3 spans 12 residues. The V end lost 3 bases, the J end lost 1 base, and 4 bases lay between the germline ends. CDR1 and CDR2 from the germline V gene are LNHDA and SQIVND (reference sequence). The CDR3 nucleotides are TGTGCCAGTAGTATGAAGTCCTACGAGCAGTACTTC. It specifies CASSMKSYEQYF.

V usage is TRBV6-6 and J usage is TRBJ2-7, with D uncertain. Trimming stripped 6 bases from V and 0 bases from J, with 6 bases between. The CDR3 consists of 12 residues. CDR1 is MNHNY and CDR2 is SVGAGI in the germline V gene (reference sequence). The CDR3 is CASRSSSYEQYF. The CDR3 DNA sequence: TGTGCCAGCAGGAGTAGCTCCTACGAGCAGTACTTC.

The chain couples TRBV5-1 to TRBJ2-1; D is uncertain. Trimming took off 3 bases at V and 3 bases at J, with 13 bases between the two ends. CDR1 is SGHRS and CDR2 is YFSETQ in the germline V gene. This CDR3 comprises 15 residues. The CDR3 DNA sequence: TGCGCCAGCAGCTCAACTACTTTCCACTACAATGAGCAGTTCTTC. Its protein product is CASSSTTFHYNEQFF.

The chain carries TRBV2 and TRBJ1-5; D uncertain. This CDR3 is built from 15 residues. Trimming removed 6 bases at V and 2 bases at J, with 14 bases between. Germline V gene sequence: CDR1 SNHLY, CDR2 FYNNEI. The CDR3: CASSPSPVGNQPQHF. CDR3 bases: TGTGCCAGCAGCCCGAGTCCGGTGGGCAATCAGCCCCAGCATTTT.

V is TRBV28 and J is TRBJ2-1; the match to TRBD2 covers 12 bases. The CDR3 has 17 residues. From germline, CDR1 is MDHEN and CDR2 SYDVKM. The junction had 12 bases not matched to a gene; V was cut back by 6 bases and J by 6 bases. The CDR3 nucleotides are TGTGCCAGCAGATCAATCCTAACTAGCGGGAGGACCAATGAGCAGTTCTTC. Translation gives CASRSILTSGRTNEQFF. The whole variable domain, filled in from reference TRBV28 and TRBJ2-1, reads DVKVTQSSRYLVKRTGEKVFLECVQDMDHENMFWYRQDPGLGLRLIYFSYDVKMKEKGDIPEGYSVSREKKERFSLILESASTNQTSMYLCASRSILTSGRTNEQFFGPGTRLTVL.

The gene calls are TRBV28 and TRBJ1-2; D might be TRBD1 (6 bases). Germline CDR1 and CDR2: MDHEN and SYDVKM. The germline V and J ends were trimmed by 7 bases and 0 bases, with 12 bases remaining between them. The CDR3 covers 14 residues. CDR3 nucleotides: TGTGCCAGCAAGCCGACAGGTACTAACTATGGCTACACCTTC. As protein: CASKPTGTNYGYTF.

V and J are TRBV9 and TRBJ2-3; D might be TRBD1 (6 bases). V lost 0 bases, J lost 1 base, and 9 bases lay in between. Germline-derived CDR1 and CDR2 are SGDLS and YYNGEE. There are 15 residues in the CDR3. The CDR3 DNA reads TGTGCCAGCAGCGTAGAACAGGGACGCACAGATACGCAGTATTTT. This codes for CASSVEQGRTDTQYF.

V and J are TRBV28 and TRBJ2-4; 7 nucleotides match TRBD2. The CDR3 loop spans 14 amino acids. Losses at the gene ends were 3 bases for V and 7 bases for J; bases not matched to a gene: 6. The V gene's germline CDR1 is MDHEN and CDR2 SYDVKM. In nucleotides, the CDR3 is TGTGCCAGCAGTTTTGCCGGGAGGTTGAACATTCAGTACTTC. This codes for CASSFAGRLNIQYF.

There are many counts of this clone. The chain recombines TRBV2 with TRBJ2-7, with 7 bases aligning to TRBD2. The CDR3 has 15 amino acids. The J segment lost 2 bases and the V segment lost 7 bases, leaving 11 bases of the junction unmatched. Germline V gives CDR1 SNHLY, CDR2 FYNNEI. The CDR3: CASKDIVAGPYEQYF. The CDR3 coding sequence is TGTGCCAGCAAGGATATAGTAGCGGGCCCCTACGAGCAGTACTTC.

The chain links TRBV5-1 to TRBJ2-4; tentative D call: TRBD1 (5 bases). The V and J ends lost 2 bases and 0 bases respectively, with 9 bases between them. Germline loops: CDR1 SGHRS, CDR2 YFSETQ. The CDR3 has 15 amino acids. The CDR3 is CASSLGVGAKNIQYF. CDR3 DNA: TGCGCCAGCAGCTTAGGGGTGGGAGCCAAAAACATTCAGTACTTC.